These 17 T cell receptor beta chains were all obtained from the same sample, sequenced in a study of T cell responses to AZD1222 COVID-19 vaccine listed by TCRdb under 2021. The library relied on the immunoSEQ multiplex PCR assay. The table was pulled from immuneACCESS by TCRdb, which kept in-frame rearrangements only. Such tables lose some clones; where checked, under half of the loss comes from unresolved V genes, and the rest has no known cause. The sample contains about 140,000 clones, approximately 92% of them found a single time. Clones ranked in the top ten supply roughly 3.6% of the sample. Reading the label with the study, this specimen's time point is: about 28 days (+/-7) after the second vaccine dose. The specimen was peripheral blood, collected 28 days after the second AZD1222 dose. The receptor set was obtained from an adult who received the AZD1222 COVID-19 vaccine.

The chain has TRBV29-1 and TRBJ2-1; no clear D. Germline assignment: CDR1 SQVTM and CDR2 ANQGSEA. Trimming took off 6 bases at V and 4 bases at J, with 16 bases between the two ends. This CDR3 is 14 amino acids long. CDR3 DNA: TGCAGCGTAAAAAGAGCCACGGATTACAATGAGCAGTTCTTC. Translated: CSVKRATDYNEQFF.

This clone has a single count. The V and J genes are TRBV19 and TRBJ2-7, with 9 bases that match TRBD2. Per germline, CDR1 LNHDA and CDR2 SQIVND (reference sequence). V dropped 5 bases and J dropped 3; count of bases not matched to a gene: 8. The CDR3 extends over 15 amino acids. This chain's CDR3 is CASSVLAGIGYEQYF. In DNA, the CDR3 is TGTGCCAGTAGTGTGCTAGCGGGGATAGGCTACGAGCAGTACTTC.

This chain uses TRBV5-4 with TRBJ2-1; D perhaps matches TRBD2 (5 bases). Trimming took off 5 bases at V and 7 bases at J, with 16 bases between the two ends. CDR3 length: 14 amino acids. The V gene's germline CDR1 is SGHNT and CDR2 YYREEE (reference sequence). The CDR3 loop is CASRSESGFNEQFF. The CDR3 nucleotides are TGTGCCAGCAGGTCGGAGAGCGGATTTAATGAGCAGTTCTTC.

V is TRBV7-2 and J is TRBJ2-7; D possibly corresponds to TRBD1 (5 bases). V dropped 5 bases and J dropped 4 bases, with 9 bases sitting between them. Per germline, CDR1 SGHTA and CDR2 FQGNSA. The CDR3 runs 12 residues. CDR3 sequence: CASSTQGYEQYF. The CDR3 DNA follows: TGTGCCAGCAGCACCCAGGGATACGAGCAGTACTTC.

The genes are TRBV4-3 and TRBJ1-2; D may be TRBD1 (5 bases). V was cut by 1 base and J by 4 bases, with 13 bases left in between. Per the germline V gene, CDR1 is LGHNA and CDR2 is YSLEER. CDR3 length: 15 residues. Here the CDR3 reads CASSQGEIQGYGYTF. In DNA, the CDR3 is TGCGCCAGCAGCCAAGGGGAGATTCAGGGCTATGGCTACACCTTC.

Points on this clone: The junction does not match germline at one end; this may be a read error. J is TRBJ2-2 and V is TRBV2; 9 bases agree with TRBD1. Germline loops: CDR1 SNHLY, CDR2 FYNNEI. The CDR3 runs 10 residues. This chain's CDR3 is CASRGTGCIF. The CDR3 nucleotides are TGTGCCAGCAGGGGGACAGGGTGTATTTTT.

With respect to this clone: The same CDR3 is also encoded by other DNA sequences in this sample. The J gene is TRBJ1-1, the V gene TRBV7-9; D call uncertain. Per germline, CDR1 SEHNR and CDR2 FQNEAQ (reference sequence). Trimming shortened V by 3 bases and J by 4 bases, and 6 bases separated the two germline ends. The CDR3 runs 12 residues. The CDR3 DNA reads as TGTGCCAGCAGCTTGTTAGGCACTGAAGCTTTCTTT. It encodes CASSLLGTEAFF.

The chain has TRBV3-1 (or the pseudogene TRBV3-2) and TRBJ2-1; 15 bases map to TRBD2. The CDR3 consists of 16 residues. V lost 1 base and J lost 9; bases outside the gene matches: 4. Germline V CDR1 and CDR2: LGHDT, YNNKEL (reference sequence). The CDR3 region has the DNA TGTGCCAGCAGCCAAGCCGGACTAGCGGGAGGGGGTGAGCAGTTCTTC. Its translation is CASSQAGLAGGGEQFF.

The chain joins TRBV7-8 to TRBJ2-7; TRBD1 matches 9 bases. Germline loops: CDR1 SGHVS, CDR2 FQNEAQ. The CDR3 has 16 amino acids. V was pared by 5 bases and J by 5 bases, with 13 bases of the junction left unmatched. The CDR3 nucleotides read TGTGCCAGCAGCCCTCCGGGACAGGGATTACCCCACGAGCAGTACTTC. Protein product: CASSPPGQGLPHEQYF.

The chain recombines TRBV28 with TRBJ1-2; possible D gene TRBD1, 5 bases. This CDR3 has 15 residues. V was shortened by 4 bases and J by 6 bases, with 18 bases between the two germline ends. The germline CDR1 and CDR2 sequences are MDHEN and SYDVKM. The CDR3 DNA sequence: TGTGCCAGCAGTTCAACCACGGGGGGACGGGATGGCTACACCTTC. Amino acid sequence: CASSSTTGGRDGYTF.

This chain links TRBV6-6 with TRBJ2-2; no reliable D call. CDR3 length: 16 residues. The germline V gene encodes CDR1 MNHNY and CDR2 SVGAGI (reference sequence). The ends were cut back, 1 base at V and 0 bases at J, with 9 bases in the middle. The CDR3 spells CASSYFPGPNTGELFF. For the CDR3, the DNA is TGTGCCAGCAGTTACTTTCCGGGCCCGAACACCGGGGAGCTGTTTTTT.

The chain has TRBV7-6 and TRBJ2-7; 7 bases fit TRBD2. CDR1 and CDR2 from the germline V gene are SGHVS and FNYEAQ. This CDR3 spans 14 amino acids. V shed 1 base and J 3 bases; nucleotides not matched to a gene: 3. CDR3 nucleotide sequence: TGTGCCAGCAGCTTAGTGGCGGGGGACTACGAGCAGTACTTC. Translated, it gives CASSLVAGDYEQYF.

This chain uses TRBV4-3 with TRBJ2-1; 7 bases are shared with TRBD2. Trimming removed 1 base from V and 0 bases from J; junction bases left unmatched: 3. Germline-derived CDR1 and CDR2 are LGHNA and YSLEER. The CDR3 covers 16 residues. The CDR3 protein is CASSQAGGSSYNEQFF. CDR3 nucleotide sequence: TGCGCCAGCAGCCAAGCGGGCGGGAGCTCCTACAATGAGCAGTTCTTC.

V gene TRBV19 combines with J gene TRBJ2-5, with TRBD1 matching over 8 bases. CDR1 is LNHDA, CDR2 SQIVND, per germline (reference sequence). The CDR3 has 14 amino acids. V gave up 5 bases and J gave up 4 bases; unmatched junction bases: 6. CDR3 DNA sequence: TGTGCCAGTAGTCCTGGACAGGGTGTAGAGACCCAGTACTTC. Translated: CASSPGQGVETQYF. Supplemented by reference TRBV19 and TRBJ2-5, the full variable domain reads DGGITQSPKYLFRKEGQNVTLSCEQNLNHDAMYWYRQDPGQGLRLIYYSQIVNDFQKGDIAEGYSVSREKKESFPLTVTSAQKNPTAFYLCASSPGQGVETQYFGPGTRLLVL.

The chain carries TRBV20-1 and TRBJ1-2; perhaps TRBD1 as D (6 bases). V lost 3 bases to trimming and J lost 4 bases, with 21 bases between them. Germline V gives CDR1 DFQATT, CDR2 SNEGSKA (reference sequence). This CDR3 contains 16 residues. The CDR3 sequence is CSASAGQPSSPYGYTF. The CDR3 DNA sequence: TGCAGTGCTAGTGCTGGACAGCCCAGTTCCCCCTATGGCTACACCTTC.

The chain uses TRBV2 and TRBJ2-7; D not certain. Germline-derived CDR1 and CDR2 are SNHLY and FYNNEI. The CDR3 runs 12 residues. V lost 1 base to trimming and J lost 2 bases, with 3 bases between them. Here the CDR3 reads CASSEGAYEQYF. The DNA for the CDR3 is TGTGCCAGCAGTGAAGGGGCCTACGAGCAGTACTTC. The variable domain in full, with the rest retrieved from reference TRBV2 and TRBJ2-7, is EPEVTQTPSHQVTQMGQEVILRCVPISNHLYFYWYRQILGQKVEFLVSFYNNEISEKSEIFDDQFSVERPDGSNFTLKIRSTKLEDSAMYFCASSEGAYEQYFGPGTRLTVT.

CDR3 sequence (DNA): TGTGCCAGTAGTATAAGGTCGATGGGACAGGGGGATACTGAAGCTTTCTTT. This translates into CASSIRSMGQGDTEAFF. The chain is built from TRBV19 and TRBJ1-1; 11 bases fit TRBD1. The CDR3 is made up of 17 amino acids. Germline V gives CDR1 LNHDA, CDR2 SQIVND (reference sequence). The V segment lost 2 bases and the J segment 5 bases; nucleotides outside the gene matches: 10.